These 8 T cell receptor beta chains were all obtained from the same sample, sequenced in a study of T cell responses to AZD1222 COVID-19 vaccine. Assay: immunoSEQ multiplex PCR; the TCRdb copy retains only in-frame clones and omits some. The data show 160,000 or so clones, 90% to 95% seen once. Specimen: peripheral blood, collected on day 0 of MenACWY control vaccination. The receptor set was obtained from an adult in good health.

This chain connects TRBV20-1 to TRBJ1-3; D unclear. Per the germline V gene, CDR1 is DFQATT and CDR2 is SNEGSKA (reference sequence). V shed 2 bases and J shed 8 bases, with 4 bases lying between them. This CDR3 is built from 10 residues. Here the CDR3 reads CSARRDTIYF. The CDR3 DNA follows: TGCAGTGCTAGACGGGACACCATATATTTT.

The chain links TRBV5-4 to TRBJ2-4, with D uncertain. CDR1 is SGHNT and CDR2 is YYREEE in the germline V gene (reference sequence). The CDR3 is made up of 14 amino acids. V lost 3 bases, J lost 0 bases, and 7 bases lay in between. The CDR3 here is CASSSWGAKNIQYF. In DNA, the CDR3 is TGTGCCAGCAGCTCCTGGGGAGCCAAAAACATTCAGTACTTC.

This chain links TRBV6-2 or TRBV6-3 with TRBJ2-7; 12 positions match TRBD2. V shed 2 bases, J shed 3 bases, and the junction held 5 bases outside the gene matches. The germline V gene has CDR1 MNHEY and CDR2 SVGEGT. The CDR3 is 16 residues long. In nucleotides, the CDR3 is TGTGCCAGCAGTTACCTCGGACTAGCGGGATACTACGAGCAGTACTTC. Residues: CASSYLGLAGYYEQYF.

V gene TRBV4-2 combines with J gene TRBJ2-5; 7 nucleotides match TRBD2. CDR1 is LGHNA and CDR2 is YNFKEQ in the germline V gene. V dropped 6 bases and J dropped 5; count of bases not matched to a gene: 12. The CDR3 spans 15 residues. The DNA of the CDR3 is TGTGCCAGCAGTCAGGTGGCGGGAGAAGGTGAGACCCAGTACTTC. Protein sequence: CASSQVAGEGETQYF.

This chain uses TRBV5-1 with TRBJ2-5; D possibly matches TRBD1 or TRBD2 (11 bases each). Germline values: CDR1 SGHRS, CDR2 YFSETQ. Trimming left V 0 bases short and J 8 bases short, with 29 bases between. The CDR3 has 19 amino acids. CDR3 sequence reads: CASSLVGTGGTSGRDTQYF. For the CDR3, the DNA is TGCGCCAGCAGCTTGGTCGGGACAGGGGGGACTAGCGGACGAGACACCCAGTACTTC.

This chain joins TRBV9 and TRBJ1-2; D is unresolved. In germline, CDR1 is SGDLS, CDR2 YYNGEE. The CDR3 covers 14 residues. V shed 3 bases and J shed 2 bases, with 11 bases lying between them. The CDR3 reads CASSARHWNYGYTF. The CDR3 bases are TGTGCCAGCAGCGCCCGTCATTGGAACTATGGCTACACCTTC.

The rearrangement links TRBV29-1 to TRBJ2-5; TRBD1 is a possible D gene (6 bases). The CDR3 has 12 amino acids. The V end lost 6 bases, the J end lost 5 bases, and 13 bases lay between the germline ends. The germline CDR1 and CDR2 sequences are SQVTM and ANQGSEA. The CDR3 nucleotides read TGCAGCGTGGGTTGGGGGCGGGAGACCCAGTACTTC. Translation: CSVGWGRETQYF.

The V call is TRBV14, the J call TRBJ2-3, with D uncertain. The CDR3 extends over 15 amino acids. Germline V gives CDR1 SGHDN, CDR2 FVKESK. Trimming took off 3 bases at V and 1 base at J, with 11 bases between the two ends. The CDR3 DNA is TGTGCCAGCAGCCAGGGGTGGAGTGGCACAGATACGCAGTATTTT. This translates into CASSQGWSGTDTQYF.